This TCR beta chain was profiled in a study of cytomegalovirus exposure and HLA in healthy donors. Findings and caveats of the study: Later on, analysis showed that most CMV-associated TCR beta chains appeared to be HLA-restricted. Listed as cytomegalovirus-associated were 150 or so TCR beta chains.

In the case of this clone: Its antigen is undetermined.

The V end lost 5 bases, the J end lost 5 bases, and 18 bases lay between the germline ends. The CDR3 runs to 15 residues. From germline, CDR1 is SGHVS and CDR2 FNYEAQ. It was with 60 Vbeta and 13 Jbeta primers that the PCR ran. TCRdb keeps only in-frame clones here, not all; method: immunoSEQ multiplex PCR. The data show about 160,000 clones, roughly 87% seen once. Sequencing was done on a sample of PBMCs. The receptor comes from a girl aged 10 to 17 in good health and CMV-seropositive. The chain joins TRBV7-6 to TRBJ1-2; D possibly corresponds to TRBD1 (5 bases). CDR3 DNA: TGTGCCAGCAGCCTACGGGCAGGGTCGCAATATGGCTACACCTTC. Translation gives CASSLRAGSQYGYTF.